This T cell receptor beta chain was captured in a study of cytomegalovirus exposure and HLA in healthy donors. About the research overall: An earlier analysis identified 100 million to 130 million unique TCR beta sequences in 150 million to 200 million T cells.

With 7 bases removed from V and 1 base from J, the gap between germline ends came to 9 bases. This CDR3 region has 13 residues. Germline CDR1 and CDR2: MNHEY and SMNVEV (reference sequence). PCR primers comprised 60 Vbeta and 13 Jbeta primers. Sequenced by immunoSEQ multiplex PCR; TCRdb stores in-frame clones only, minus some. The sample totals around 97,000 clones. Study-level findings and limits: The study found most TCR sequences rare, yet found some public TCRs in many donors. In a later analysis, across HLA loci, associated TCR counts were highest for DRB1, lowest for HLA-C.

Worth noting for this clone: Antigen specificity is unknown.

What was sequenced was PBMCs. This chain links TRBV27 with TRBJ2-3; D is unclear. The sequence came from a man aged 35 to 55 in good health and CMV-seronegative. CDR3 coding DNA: TGTGCCAGCACGATCCGGGGCACAGATACGCAGTATTTT. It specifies CASTIRGTDTQYF.